What follows describes a single T cell receptor beta chain. The antigen this receptor binds is unknown. Base qualities were left out, and no much larger clone turns up one base away. This record belongs to a study of graft-versus-host responses after intestinal transplantation (dated by TCRdb to the early 2020s). At the level of the whole study: The transplants that recipients got were multivisceral, liver-intestinal, or isolated intestinal. Every recipient was given anti-thymocyte globulin induction, then maintenance tacrolimus and steroids for approximately 3 years. Bulk TCR-beta CDR3 sequencing was used to track graft-versus-host and host-versus-graft alloreactive T cell clones in the graft, circulation and bone marrow after intestinal transplantation. Alloreactive clones were identified by sequencing pre-transplant mixed lymphocyte reaction products and comparing them with unstimulated pre-transplant donor and recipient T cells. The cohort enrolled about two dozen intestinal transplant recipients including one retransplant, and a few patients lacking pretransplant specimens were excluded. A peak of at least 4% donor T cells among recipient peripheral blood mononuclear cells was the definition used for donor T cell macrochimerism. Rather than being sequenced by the commercial service, samples from a few later patients were sequenced in-house on an Illumina MiSeq and processed with MiXCR. Paper-wide results and their limitations: Peak levels of circulating GvH clones were associated with declines in HvG clones early after transplant. GvH clones were detected in recipient bone marrow, and some appeared earlier in ileal mucosa or blood, consistent with an intestinal mucosal origin. The relatively low number and heterogeneity of intestinal transplant patients limited the conclusions. High GvH to HvG T cell clonal ratios were observed in the allografts of patients with donor T cell macrochimerism.

According to the study, the label for this sample's time point signals: cells obtained before transplantation from donor or recipient. CD3+CD4+ and CD3+CD8+ populations were FACS-sorted from unstimulated pre-transplant donor and recipient cells taken from spleen or lymph nodes. To prepare the library, the immunoSEQ multiplex PCR assay was applied. For most patients, genomic DNA was isolated with the Qiagen DNeasy Blood and Tissue Kit and sent frozen to Adaptive Biotechnologies for TCR sequencing. High-throughput TCR-beta CDR3 sequencing of genomic DNA from most patients was performed by Adaptive Biotechnologies. The original methods were these. Adaptive's ImmunoSEQ software supplied the TCR sequencing data for approximately 18 patients, while MiXCR and VDJtools were used to process a few other patients. To correct CD4 versus CD8 sorting errors, sequences present in both subsets at a frequency ratio below 5:1 were removed. CDR3 nucleotide sequences shared by donor and recipient were removed because the origin of these sequences could not be assigned. To count as alloreactive, a clone needed at least 2-fold expansion over unstimulated cells and a minimum CFSE-low frequency of 0.002% (template counts) or 0.001% (read counts). Clones detected in sequenced pre-transplant spleen, lymph node, or MLR CFSE-low populations of the donor or recipient were defined as mappable. Cumulative frequency of alloreactive clones was calculated as a percentage of all sequences weighted by copy number. TCRdb holds this immuneACCESS table with in-frame rearrangements only. Some clones are missing; in checked studies, unresolved V genes explain under half, and the rest has no known cause. V and J calls and clone size follow that table, whereas D and trimming were derived from the DNA. This sample lists around 120,000 clones; roughly 93% were detected once. Clones ranked in the top ten supply about 0.11% of the sample.

This clonotype originated in a human donor who received an intestinal transplant. The sample consisted of unstimulated CD4+ T cells sorted from spleen or lymph node cells, taken before intestinal transplant.

In nucleotides, the sequence is TGTGCCTGGAGTGTAAGGGGGTTTCTCTACAATGAGCAGTTCTTC. Translated, this is CAWSVRGFLYNEQFF. The chain is assembled from TRBV30 and TRBJ2-1; TRBD1 could be the D gene, as 6 bases match. CDR1 is given as GTSNPN and CDR2 as SVGIG, both from the germline V gene (reference sequence). At the junction V is shortened by 0 bases and J by 3 bases, with 12 bases in between. From the cysteine through the phenylalanine, the CDR3 covers 15 amino acids. Here the CDR3 DNA is all that survives: 45 bases in frame from base 1.